The 6 T cell receptor beta chains listed next were all sequenced from one sample in a study of Graves' ophthalmopathy and Graves' hyperthyroidism. The authors amplified TCR beta CDR3 regions, and they did so from RNA transcripts for repertoire sequencing. A first-round RT-PCR used HTBI primers, followed by a second-round multiplex PCR. One entry per CDR3 protein, called by TCRdb with MiXCR from the multiplex PCR reads. In the table there are approximately 700,000 distinct CDR3 sequences, roughly 41% of which are singletons. The sequencing input was peripheral blood. These receptors were taken from an adult man with Graves' ophthalmopathy.

This clonotype was recorded at least ten times. The gene calls are TRBV5-1 and TRBJ1-4; D gene uncertain. CDR1 is SGHRS, CDR2 YFSETQ, per germline. The CDR3 is 12 amino acids. V lost 4 bases, J lost 8 bases, and 9 bases lay in between. CDR3 loop: CASSEGSEKLFF. CDR3 coding DNA: TGCGCCAGCAGCGAGGGATCCGAAAAACTGTTTTTT.

Of note for this clonotype: A junction boundary mismatches the germline segment, possibly from a read error. This chain links TRBV6-1 with TRBJ2-7, with 12 bases aligning to TRBD2. The CDR3 covers 16 residues. The germline CDR1 and CDR2 sequences are MNHNS and SASEGT. This CDR3 is CASSQGLAGSSYERYF. DNA of the CDR3: TGTGCCAGCAGCCAGGGACTAGCGGGTAGCTCCTACGAGCGGTACTTC.

This clonotype was detected ten times or more. The chain links TRBV2 to TRBJ2-7, with a possible D match to TRBD1 (6 bases). Deletions cut 4 bases from V and 2 bases from J, with 6 bases between. The V gene's germline CDR1 is SNHLY and CDR2 FYNNEI. The CDR3 loop spans 12 amino acids. The CDR3 is CASSGTAYEQYF. Here the CDR3 DNA reads TGTGCCAGCAGTGGGACAGCCTACGAGCAGTACTTC. Full variable domain (missing parts from reference TRBV2 and TRBJ2-7): EPEVTQTPSHQVTQMGQEVILRCVPISNHLYFYWYRQILGQKVEFLVSFYNNEISEKSEIFDDQFSVERPDGSNFTLKIRSTKLEDSAMYFCASSGTAYEQYFGPGTRLTVT.

Many counts were recorded for this clonotype. The chain recombines TRBV3-1 with TRBJ2-6; unclear D gene. V was trimmed by 4 bases and J by 3 bases, leaving 4 bases between them. The length of the CDR3 is 13 residues. CDR1 is LGHDT, CDR2 YNNKEL, per germline (reference sequence). CDR3 loop: CASSPFGANVLTF. The CDR3 region has the DNA TGTGCCAGCAGCCCCTTTGGGGCCAACGTCCTGACTTTC.

Note on this clonotype: A much bigger clone sits one base away, suggesting this may be a read error. This chain uses TRBV7-8 with TRBJ1-5; 7 bases fit TRBD1. The V gene end was trimmed by 8 bases and the J gene end by 6 bases; junction bases not matched to a gene: 16. This CDR3 is 16 amino acids long. The germline gives CDR1 SGHVS, CDR2 FQNEAQ. The CDR3 coding sequence is TGTGCCAGCGGCCGCGCCGACAGGGAATTTTTTCAGCCCCAGCATTTT. It yields the protein CASGRADREFFQPQHF.

This clonotype has at least ten counts. CDR3 in amino acids: CASSAGQGGWDQPQHF. The DNA for the CDR3 is TGTGCCAGCAGCGCCGGACAGGGCGGCTGGGATCAGCCCCAGCATTTT. The chain is built from TRBV9 and TRBJ1-5, with 8 bases that match TRBD1. The CDR3 is made up of 16 amino acids. V trimming: 3 bases; J trimming: 5 bases; junction bases outside the gene matches: 10. Germline values: CDR1 SGDLS, CDR2 YYNGEE.